The clone carrying this TCR beta chain appeared once. This record comes from a study of blood T cell repertoires in COVID-19. On the study more broadly: From T cells, B-cell-depleted T cells, or PBMCs came the material, which was cDNA or gDNA.

Profiling relied on immunoSEQ multiplex PCR, and the TCRdb table lists in-frame clones only, not all of them. The sample has roughly 340,000 clones, more than 80% seen once; the top ten hold around 1%. The CDR3 covers 17 residues. V dropped 2 bases and J dropped 7; count of bases not matched to a gene: 15. Germline assignment: CDR1 WSHSY and CDR2 SAAADI. Specimen: PBMCs or T cells enriched from blood (not recorded which). The clonotype was recovered from a man aged 18 to 35 who had recovered from COVID-19. The chain combines TRBV10-2 with TRBJ1-2, with TRBD1 matching over 8 bases. The CDR3: CASSEPGQGGPWSGYTF. Written as DNA, the CDR3 is TGCGCCAGCAGTGAGCCTGGACAGGGTGGCCCTTGGAGTGGCTACACCTTC.